Each of the 21 T cell receptor beta chains below was sequenced from the same sample in a study of T cells in Graves' hyperthyroidism and ophthalmopathy (dated by TCRdb to between 2018 and 2021). The library relied on multiplex PCR. TCRdb names Illumina HiSeq 2000 as the instrument used. The TCR beta CDR3 regions were amplified from the RNA transcripts. The first round of RT-PCR for the TCR CDR3 was performed with the HTBI primer set and the Qiagen OneStep RT-PCR kit. TCRdb reprocessed the public reads (quality trimming at Q25 with fastp, clone calling with MiXCR) and kept in-frame beta chains. CDR3 protein sequences are deduplicated, and each keeps its most common genes and DNA. This sample gives about 420,000 distinct CDR3 sequences in total; around 16% of them show up just once. Roughly 7.4% of the sample is taken by the ten largest. The sample comprised blood. The receptors derive from a woman under 30 with Graves' hyperthyroidism.

This clonotype has a handful of counts. CDR3 region: CASSLGASQPQETQYF. In DNA, the CDR3 is TGTGCCAGCAGCTTAGGGGCTAGCCAACCCCAAGAGACCCAGTACTTC. This sequence joins TRBV7-2 and TRBJ2-5; D is perhaps TRBD2 (5 bases). The CDR3 runs to 16 residues. Trimming stripped 1 base from V and 1 base from J, with 13 bases between. The germline V gene has CDR1 SGHTA and CDR2 FQGNSA.

Regarding this clonotype: A much larger clone is a single base away; this may be a read error. This chain connects TRBV20-1 to TRBJ1-4, with TRBD1 identical over 10 bases. With V trimmed by 6 bases and J by 7 bases, 5 bases remained unmatched. The CDR3 is 13 residues long. Germline CDR1 and CDR2: DFQATT and SNEGSKA (reference sequence). CDR3 DNA: TGCAGTGCAAAGGACAGGGGGAGTGAAAAACTGTTTTTT. Residues: CSAKDRGSEKLFF.

This clonotype has a count of ten or more. The chain has TRBV15 and TRBJ1-4; tentative D call: TRBD1 (5 bases). The CDR3 has 15 amino acids. Germline V CDR1 and CDR2: LNHNV, YYDKDF (reference sequence). V was cut by 1 base and J by 8 bases, with 14 bases left in between. The CDR3: CATSRGVGEEEKLFF. The CDR3 nucleotides read TGTGCCACCAGCAGAGGGGTAGGGGAGGAAGAAAAACTGTTTTTT.

V gene TRBV6-1 combines with J gene TRBJ2-7; the D is unclear. The CDR3 has 15 amino acids. Germline lookup yields CDR1 MNHNS and CDR2 SASEGT. V was clipped by 5 bases and J by 4 bases, with 18 bases between them. CDR3 in DNA: TGTGCCAGCAGTCCTACGGTCTGGGCGGAGTACGAGCAGTACTTC. Translation: CASSPTVWAEYEQYF.

This clonotype has a handful of counts. This may stem from a read error, because a much larger clone lies one nucleotide away. V usage is TRBV7-3 and J usage is TRBJ2-5; the D call may be TRBD1 or TRBD2 (5 bases each). The CDR3 is made up of 11 amino acids. CDR1 SGHTA and CDR2 FQGTGA come from the germline V gene. The V and J ends lost 11 bases and 1 base respectively, with 8 bases between them. The CDR3 DNA is TGTGCCGGGGGTACCCAAGAGACCCAGTACTTC. Amino acids: CAGGTQETQYF.

In its sample, this clonotype was seen a few times. V is TRBV9 and J is TRBJ2-2; TRBD1 agrees at 10 bases. Unmatched junction bases numbered 1, after V lost 5 bases and J lost 6 bases. The CDR3 is 13 amino acids. The germline V gene encodes CDR1 SGDLS and CDR2 YYNGEE. Here the CDR3 DNA reads TGTGCCAGCAGGGGACAGGGGTCCGGGGAGCTGTTTTTT. It specifies CASRGQGSGELFF.

This clonotype came up a few times. This sequence joins TRBV29-1 and TRBJ2-1; D possibly uses TRBD1 or TRBD2 (5 bases each). V was shortened by 0 bases and J by 12 bases, with 9 bases between the two germline ends. This CDR3 region has 11 residues. Germline CDR1 reads SQVTM; CDR2 reads ANQGSEA. The CDR3 DNA reads as TGCAGCGTTGAAGATCGGGGCGGGCAGTTCTTC. Encoded protein: CSVEDRGGQFF.

The V gene is TRBV20-1, the J gene TRBJ1-1; D is undetermined. Germline V gene sequence: CDR1 DFQATT, CDR2 SNEGSKA (reference sequence). Trimming shortened V by 1 base and J by 4 bases, and 13 bases separated the two germline ends. The length of the CDR3 is 14 residues. CDR3 region: CSARAEGRSTEAFF. The CDR3 bases are TGCAGTGCTAGAGCTGAGGGTCGGAGCACTGAAGCTTTCTTT.

This clonotype has ten or more counts. The chain couples TRBV30 to TRBJ2-5, with 7 bases lining up with TRBD1. V lost 5 bases to trimming and J lost 5 bases; unmatched junction nucleotides: 2. Germline-derived CDR1 and CDR2 are GTSNPN and SVGIG (reference sequence). The CDR3 is 11 amino acids. CDR3 in DNA: TGTGCCTGGGACAGGGAGGAGACCCAGTACTTC. This gives the protein CAWDREETQYF.

This clonotype showed up many times. The rearrangement links TRBV19 to TRBJ2-7, with 12 bases that match TRBD2. Losses at the gene ends were 4 bases for V and 7 bases for J; bases not matched to a gene: 8. Germline loops: CDR1 LNHDA, CDR2 SQIVND (reference sequence). The CDR3 is 15 residues long. The CDR3 DNA sequence: TGTGCCAGTAGTAGGGGACTAGCGGGCCCCTGGGAGCAGTACTTC. It specifies CASSRGLAGPWEQYF.

This clonotype has ten or more counts. The gene calls are TRBV12-3 or TRBV12-4 and TRBJ2-1; D not certain. The V gene lost 3 bases and the J gene lost 9 bases, with 9 bases spanning the gap. The CDR3 runs 12 residues. The CDR3 here is CASSLSSLEQFF. CDR3 sequence (DNA): TGTGCCAGCAGTTTGAGTAGCCTTGAGCAGTTCTTC.

This clonotype was counted at least ten times. This chain links TRBV30 with TRBJ1-4, with a possible D match to TRBD1 (5 bases). The V gene lost 0 bases and the J gene lost 2 bases, with 7 bases spanning the gap. Germline V gene lookup returns CDR1 GTSNPN and CDR2 SVGIG (reference sequence). CDR3 length: 14 residues. CDR3 in DNA: TGTGCCTGGAGTGTCGGGGGGACTAATGAAAAACTGTTTTTT. This codes for CAWSVGGTNEKLFF.

This clonotype was found many times. V and J are TRBV6-1 and TRBJ2-3; TRBD2 aligns across 11 bases. V dropped 5 bases and J dropped 5; count of bases not matched to a gene: 6. The length of the CDR3 is 15 residues. Germline V gives CDR1 MNHNS, CDR2 SASEGT. CDR3 loop: CASSRTLAGGDTQYF. The CDR3, as DNA: TGTGCCAGCAGTCGTACGCTAGCGGGAGGAGATACGCAGTATTTT.

This clonotype was counted at least ten times. The CDR3 region has the DNA TGCAGTGCTAGACCCCTGACAGGGTCTAACTATGGCTACACCTTC. Its protein product is CSARPLTGSNYGYTF. V gene TRBV20-1 combines with J gene TRBJ1-2; 7 bases fit TRBD1. The CDR3 runs to 15 residues. CDR1 is DFQATT and CDR2 is SNEGSKA in the germline V gene (reference sequence). Unmatched junction bases numbered 6, after V lost 2 bases and J lost 0 bases.

The genes are TRBV6-4 and TRBJ2-1; D is uncertain. V was pared by 3 bases and J by 5 bases, with 8 bases between. The germline gives CDR1 MRHNA, CDR2 SNTAGT. There are 13 residues in the CDR3. Here the CDR3 DNA reads TGTGCCAGCAGTGAACAGTTCCACAATGAGCAGTTCTTC. It translates to CASSEQFHNEQFF.

The table lists this clonotype with many counts. The chain uses TRBV12-5 and TRBJ2-1; 10 bases are a match to TRBD2. The CDR3 length is 16 residues. CDR1 LGHNT and CDR2 FRNRAP come from the germline V gene. V dropped 7 bases and J dropped 4; count of bases not matched to a gene: 10. CDR3 amino acids: CASAMSGGAPYNEQFF. DNA of the CDR3: TGTGCTAGTGCCATGAGCGGGGGGGCCCCTTACAATGAGCAGTTCTTC.

This clonotype was recorded many times. The chain has TRBV6-1 and TRBJ2-3, with D possibly TRBD1 on 6 matching bases. The CDR3 is made up of 13 amino acids. Germline V CDR1 and CDR2: MNHNS, SASEGT. The V end lost 8 bases, the J end lost 0 bases, and 9 bases lay between the germline ends. This chain's CDR3 is CASGDTSTDTQYF. The CDR3 region has the DNA TGTGCCAGCGGGGACACCAGCACAGATACGCAGTATTTT.

V and J are TRBV28 and TRBJ2-7; 16 nucleotides agree with TRBD2. The CDR3 has 17 amino acids. Germline trimming cut 6 bases from V and 7 bases from J; bases unmatched to any gene: 12. Germline assignment: CDR1 MDHEN and CDR2 SYDVKM. The CDR3 loop reads CASSPGLAGGPRVEQYF. CDR3 coding DNA: TGTGCCAGCAGCCCGGGACTAGCGGGAGGGCCGAGAGTGGAGCAGTACTTC.

This clonotype has more than one count but fewer than ten. This chain joins TRBV6-1 and TRBJ1-5, with TRBD1 matching over 11 bases. Germline V gene sequence: CDR1 MNHNS, CDR2 SASEGT. With 6 bases clipped from V and 4 bases from J, the junction kept 11 bases outside the gene matches. This CDR3 is built from 17 residues. CDR3 nucleotide sequence: TGTGCCAGCAGAAGGGACAGGGGGATTGACGGGAATCAGCCCCAGCATTTT. Encoded protein: CASRRDRGIDGNQPQHF.

In its sample, this clonotype was seen many times. The V call is TRBV11-2, the J call TRBJ2-5, with unresolved D. The CDR3 spans 14 residues. CDR1 and CDR2 (germline): SGHAT, FQNNGV. The V end was cut by 0 bases, the J end by 2 bases, with 7 bases between. The CDR3 here is CASSLEGPQETQYF. The DNA for the CDR3 is TGTGCCAGCAGCTTAGAAGGACCACAAGAGACCCAGTACTTC.

V and J are TRBV5-1 and TRBJ2-7; 9 nucleotides line up with TRBD2. Germline values: CDR1 SGHRS, CDR2 YFSETQ. The CDR3 has 15 residues. With 0 bases clipped from V and 7 bases from J, the junction kept 8 bases outside the gene matches. The DNA for the CDR3 is TGCGCCAGCAGCTTGGGTAGCGGGGGCCCCTGGGAGCAGTACTTC. Amino acid sequence: CASSLGSGGPWEQYF.